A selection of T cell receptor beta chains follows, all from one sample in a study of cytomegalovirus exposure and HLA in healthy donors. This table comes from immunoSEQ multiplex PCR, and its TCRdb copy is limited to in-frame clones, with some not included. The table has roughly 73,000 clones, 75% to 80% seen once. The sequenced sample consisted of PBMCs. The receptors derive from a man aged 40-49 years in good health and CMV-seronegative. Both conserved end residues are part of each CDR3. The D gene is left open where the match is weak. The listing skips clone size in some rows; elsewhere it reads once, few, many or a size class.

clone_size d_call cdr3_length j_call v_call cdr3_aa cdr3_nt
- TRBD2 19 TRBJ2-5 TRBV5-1 CASSPVGGTSGGYKETQYF TGCGCCAGCAGCCCCGTGGGGGGAACTAGCGGGGGATACAAAGAGACCCAGTACTTC
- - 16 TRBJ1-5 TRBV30 CAWTPPWAASNQPQHF TGTGCCTGGACACCACCTTGGGCAGCAAGCAATCAGCCCCAGCATTTT
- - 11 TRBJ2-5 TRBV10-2 CASSVRGIQYF TGCGCCAGCAGTGTCCGAGGGATCCAGTACTTC
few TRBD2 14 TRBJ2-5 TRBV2 CASSGWTSEKTQYF TGTGCCAGCAGTGGCTGGACTAGCGAAAAGACCCAGTACTTC
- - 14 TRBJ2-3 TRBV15 CATTTGQIADTQYF TGTGCCACCACTACAGGGCAAATCGCAGATACGCAGTATTTT
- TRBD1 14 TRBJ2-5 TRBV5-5 CASSLRQGEETQYF TGTGCCAGCAGCCTACGACAGGGCGAAGAGACCCAGTACTTC
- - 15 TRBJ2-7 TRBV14 CASSRTTGFSYEQYF TGTGCCAGCAGCCGGACCACAGGGTTCTCCTACGAGCAGTACTTC
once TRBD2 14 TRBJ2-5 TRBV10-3 CAIRPTSGGETQYF TGTGCCATCAGACCGACTAGCGGGGGGGAGACCCAGTACTTC
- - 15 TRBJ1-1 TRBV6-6 CASSPGWGGATEAFF TGTGCCAGCAGTCCCGGGTGGGGGGGCGCCACTGAAGCTTTCTTT
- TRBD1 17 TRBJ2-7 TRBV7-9 CSSCLHIMGQLSYEQYF TGTTCCAGCTGCTTACATATTATGGGACAGCTCTCCTACGAGCAGTACTTC
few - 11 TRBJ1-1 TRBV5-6 CASSLAGKAFF TGTGCCAGCAGCTTGGCAGGGAAAGCTTTCTTT
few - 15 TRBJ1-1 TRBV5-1 CASSLGPQGNTEAFF TGCGCCAGCAGCTTGGGGCCACAGGGGAACACTGAAGCTTTCTTT
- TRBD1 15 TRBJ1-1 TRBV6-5 CASSGRTGGDTEAFF TGTGCCAGCAGTGGCAGGACAGGGGGGGACACTGAAGCTTTCTTT
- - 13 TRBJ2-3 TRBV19 CASRTMSRDTQYF TGTGCCAGCCGGACAATGTCTAGAGATACGCAGTATTTT
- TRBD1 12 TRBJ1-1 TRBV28 CATTGVGTEAFF TGTGCCACCACAGGGGTTGGCACTGAAGCTTTCTTT
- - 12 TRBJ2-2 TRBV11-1 CASSFSAGELFF TGTGCCAGCAGCTTTAGCGCCGGGGAGCTGTTTTTT
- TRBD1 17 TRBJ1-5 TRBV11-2 CASSPPGQGGGNQPQHF TGTGCCAGCAGCCCCCCCGGACAGGGCGGTGGCAATCAGCCCCAGCATTTT
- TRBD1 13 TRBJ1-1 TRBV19 CASSSGGKRIAFF TGTGCCAGTAGCTCAGGGGGCAAGAGGATAGCTTTCTTT
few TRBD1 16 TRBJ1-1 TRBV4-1 CASSQDLGGTGGAAFF TGCGCCAGCAGCCAAGATCTAGGAGGGACAGGGGGTGCAGCTTTCTTT
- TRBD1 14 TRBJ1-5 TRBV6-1 CASTPGQGDQPQHF TGTGCCAGCACCCCCGGACAGGGGGATCAGCCCCAGCATTTT
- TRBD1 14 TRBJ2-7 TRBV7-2 CASSLVGQPYEQYF TGTGCCAGCAGCTTAGTGGGACAGCCCTACGAGCAGTACTTC
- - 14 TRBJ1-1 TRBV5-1 CASSSRAQNTEAFF TGCGCCAGCAGCTCCCGAGCCCAGAACACTGAAGCTTTCTTT
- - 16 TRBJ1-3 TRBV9 CASSTHPGDPGNTIYF TGTGCCAGCAGCACTCACCCGGGGGACCCTGGAAACACCATATATTTT
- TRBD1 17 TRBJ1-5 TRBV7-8 CASSLDETGWGDQPQHF TGTGCCAGCAGCTTAGATGAGACAGGGTGGGGGGATCAGCCCCAGCATTTT
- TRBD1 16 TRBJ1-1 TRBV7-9 CASSLTGTRLNTEAFF TGTGCCAGCAGCTTGACAGGGACCAGATTGAACACTGAAGCTTTCTTT
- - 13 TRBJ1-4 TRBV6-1 CASGRPTGEKLFF TGTGCCAGCGGCCGACCTACAGGTGAAAAACTGTTTTTT
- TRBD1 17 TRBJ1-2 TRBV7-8 CASSLGGAQGARNGYTF TGTGCCAGCAGCTTAGGCGGAGCTCAGGGGGCAAGGAATGGCTACACCTTC
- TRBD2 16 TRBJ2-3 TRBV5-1 CASSPDLRGGTDTQYF TGCGCCAGCAGCCCGGACCTGCGGGGGGGCACAGATACGCAGTATTTT
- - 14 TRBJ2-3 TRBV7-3 CASSLDRDTDTQYF TGTGCCAGCAGCTTAGATCGGGACACAGATACGCAGTATTTT
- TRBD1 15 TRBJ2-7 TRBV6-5 CASSYADRGGYEQYF TGTGCCAGCAGTTACGCAGACAGGGGAGGCTACGAGCAGTACTTC
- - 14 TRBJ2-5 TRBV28 CATRDRISQETQYF TGTGCCACCCGAGACAGGATAAGCCAAGAGACCCAGTACTTC
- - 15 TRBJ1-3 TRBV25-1 CASSIAGAAGNTIYF TGTGCCAGCAGCATTGCAGGGGCAGCCGGAAACACCATATATTTT
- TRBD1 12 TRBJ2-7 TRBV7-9 CASSGTGKEQYF TGTGCCAGCTCGGGGACAGGGAAGGAGCAGTACTTC
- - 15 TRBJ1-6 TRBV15 CATSRDPGGDSPLHF TGTGCCACCAGCAGAGATCCTGGAGGTGATTCACCCCTCCACTTT
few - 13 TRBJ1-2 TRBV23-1 CASSQPVPDGYTF TGCGCCAGCAGTCAACCCGTCCCGGATGGCTACACCTTC
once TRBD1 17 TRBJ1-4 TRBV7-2 CASSWTGVLGTNEKLFF TGTGCCAGCAGTTGGACAGGGGTACTTGGAACTAATGAAAAACTGTTTTTT
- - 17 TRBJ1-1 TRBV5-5 CASSLAPETPRGTEAFF TGTGCCAGCAGCTTGGCCCCCGAGACCCCGAGGGGGACTGAAGCTTTCTTT
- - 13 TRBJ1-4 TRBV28 CASSSAVREKLFF TGTGCCAGCAGCTCAGCGGTGCGTGAAAAACTGTTTTTT
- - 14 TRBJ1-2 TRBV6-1 CASIEGGANYGYTF TGTGCCAGCATCGAGGGGGGGGCTAACTATGGCTACACCTTC
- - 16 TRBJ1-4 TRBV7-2 CASSLRTVATNEKLFF TGTGCCAGCAGCTTGAGGACAGTTGCAACTAATGAAAAACTGTTTTTT